The 27 T cell receptor beta chains listed next were all sequenced from one sample in a study of T-cell reconstitution after alpha-beta-depleted transplantation in children. Unique molecular identifiers were built into the TCRbeta library. Via MiXCR, TCRdb re-called the PCR reads, giving one row per CDR3 protein. The table records 210,000 or so distinct CDR3 sequences, roughly a tenth of them present only once. Sequences were derived from PBMCs from the stem cell graft donor, sampled from the stem cell graft. The receptors shown here come from a human donor who donated a stem cell graft to a child with acute lymphoblastic leukemia.

V usage is TRBV12-3 or TRBV12-4 and J usage is TRBJ1-1; unclear D gene. This CDR3 spans 12 amino acids. The V end lost 4 bases, the J end lost 3 bases, and 6 bases lay between the germline ends. The CDR3 coding sequence is TGTGCCAGCAGTTCGGGTTACACTGAAGCTTTCTTT. Protein: CASSSGYTEAFF.

The chain couples TRBV20-1 to TRBJ2-1; TRBD1 might be the D (5 bases). The V gene lost 5 bases and the J gene lost 8 bases, with 16 bases spanning the gap. This CDR3 spans 13 amino acids. Germline V gene sequence: CDR1 DFQATT, CDR2 SNEGSKA (reference sequence). CDR3 bases: TGCAGTGCTCCCACGTCCCAGGGCGATGAGCAGTTCTTC. Translation: CSAPTSQGDEQFF.

This clonotype appeared a few times. This chain uses TRBV4-1 with TRBJ2-3; D unclear. V was shortened by 3 bases and J by 1 base, with 11 bases between the two germline ends. Germline V gives CDR1 MGHRA, CDR2 YSYEKL. The CDR3 is 15 residues long. The CDR3 nucleotides read TGCGCCAGCAGCCAGGGGTCCCGTGGCACAGATACGCAGTATTTT. Amino acids: CASSQGSRGTDTQYF.

The V gene is TRBV18, the J gene TRBJ2-7; D gene uncertain. The CDR3 sequence is 15 residues long. Trimming left V 0 bases short and J 2 bases short, with 11 bases between. CDR1 and CDR2 from the germline V gene are KGHSH and LQKENI. The CDR3 DNA reads TGTGCCAGCTCACCACCGCTAACAGCAACCTACGAGCAGTACTTC. Its translation is CASSPPLTATYEQYF. The entire variable domain, with the rest obtained from reference TRBV18 and TRBJ2-7, is as follows: NAGVMQNPRHLVRRRGQEARLRCSPMKGHSHVYWYRQLPEEGLKFMVYLQKENIIDESGMPKERFSAEFPKEGPSILRIQQVVRGDSAAYFCASSPPLTATYEQYFGPGTRLTVT.

This clonotype was found a few times. V is TRBV10-3 and J is TRBJ1-1, with D maybe TRBD1 (5 bases). This CDR3 comprises 12 residues. In germline, CDR1 is ENHRY, CDR2 SYGVKD. Trimming removed 8 bases from V and 3 bases from J, with 10 bases in between. CDR3 in DNA: TGTGCCATCTCATTGGGGGACACTGAAGCTTTCTTT. Encoded protein: CAISLGDTEAFF.

This chain connects TRBV7-8 to TRBJ1-6; no clear D. Trimming stripped 9 bases from V and 0 bases from J, with 18 bases between. Per germline, CDR1 SGHVS and CDR2 FQNEAQ. CDR3 length equals 17 residues. The CDR3 loop reads CASTPWTLGSYNSPLHF. DNA for the CDR3: TGTGCCAGTACGCCCTGGACCCTCGGCTCCTATAATTCACCCCTCCACTTT.

The CDR3 DNA follows: TGTGCCAGCAGGAAATCACAGGGCTTGGAAGAGACCCAGTACTTC. Translation gives CASRKSQGLEETQYF. V gene TRBV12-3 or TRBV12-4 combines with J gene TRBJ2-5; the D gene is possibly TRBD1 (6 bases). The germline V and J ends were trimmed by 6 bases and 3 bases, with 17 bases remaining between them. The CDR3 totals 15 residues.

This clonotype showed up just a few times. The J gene is TRBJ2-7, the V gene TRBV5-1, with a tentative D call TRBD1 (5 bases). The V gene's germline CDR1 is SGHRS and CDR2 YFSETQ. The germline V and J ends were trimmed by 4 bases and 0 bases, with 14 bases remaining between them. The CDR3 sequence is 15 residues long. The CDR3 nucleotides read TGCGCCAGCAGCGCCATAGACAGAAGCTCCTACGAGCAGTACTTC. Translating it yields CASSAIDRSSYEQYF.

Only a few counts were recorded for this clonotype. The chain combines TRBV20-1 with TRBJ1-2; D is ambiguous. This CDR3 is built from 13 residues. CDR1 and CDR2 (germline): DFQATT, SNEGSKA (reference sequence). Deletions cut 3 bases from V and 4 bases from J, with 12 bases between. The CDR3 nucleotides are TGCAGTGCTAGTAAGGGTGCCGCCTATGGCTACACCTTC. It specifies CSASKGAAYGYTF.

On this clonotype: At one of its ends the junction is not consistent with the germline gene, which may arise from a read error. The chain recombines TRBV12-3 or TRBV12-4 with TRBJ1-1; no firm D call. This CDR3 spans 13 amino acids. CDR3 sequence: CASSLAWRTEAFF. As DNA, the CDR3 is TGTGCCAGCAGTCTAGCATGGAGGACTGAAGCTTTCTTT.

The CDR3 bases are TGTGCCAGCAGCTTAGCGCGGACGGACACTGAAGCTTTCTTT. Its translation is CASSLARTDTEAFF. V and J are TRBV7-9 and TRBJ1-1; D uncertain. There are 14 residues in the CDR3. Germline CDR1 is SEHNR and CDR2 is FQNEAQ (reference sequence). V lost 0 bases and J 3 bases, leaving 8 bases between the germline ends.

This clonotype was seen a handful of times. The chain couples TRBV15 to TRBJ1-1; D not resolved. This CDR3 spans 14 amino acids. Germline-derived CDR1 and CDR2 are LNHNV and YYDKDF (reference sequence). V shed 1 base and J shed 7 bases, with 13 bases lying between them. The CDR3 DNA is TGTGCCACCAGCAGAGGACCTACCACAATTGAAGCTTTCTTT. Protein sequence: CATSRGPTTIEAFF.

There are a few counts of this clonotype. V gene TRBV9 combines with J gene TRBJ2-3; D call uncertain. The V and J ends lost 2 bases and 4 bases respectively, with 5 bases between them. The CDR3 loop spans 12 amino acids. Per the germline V gene, CDR1 is SGDLS and CDR2 is YYNGEE. CDR3 sequence (DNA): TGTGCCAGCAGCGTTCAAGCAGATACGCAGTATTTT. Translation gives CASSVQADTQYF. Using reference TRBV9 and TRBJ2-3 for the parts outside the CDR3, the full variable domain is DSGVTQTPKHLITATGQRVTLRCSPRSGDLSVYWYQQSLDQGLQFLIQYYNGEERAKGNILERFSAQQFPDLHSELNLSSLELGDSALYFCASSVQADTQYFGPGTRLTVL.

This clonotype appeared many times. The CDR3: CSVAPGGEQYF. The CDR3 nucleotides are TGCAGCGTTGCCCCTGGGGGAGAGCAGTACTTC. The chain recombines TRBV29-1 with TRBJ2-7; tentatively, D is TRBD1 or TRBD2 (5 bases each). The CDR3 loop spans 11 amino acids. The V end was cut by 4 bases, the J end by 7 bases, with 11 bases between. CDR1 and CDR2 (germline): SQVTM, ANQGSEA.

The table lists this clonotype with a few counts. The chain joins TRBV7-2 to TRBJ2-2; TRBD1 or TRBD2 may be the D gene (6 bases each). Per the germline V gene, CDR1 is SGHTA and CDR2 is FQGNSA. V was clipped by 6 bases and J by 7 bases, with 18 bases between them. The CDR3 consists of 15 residues. CDR3 sequence: CASSSLGGAGGELFF. CDR3 nucleotide sequence: TGTGCCAGCAGTTCTTTGGGGGGCGCGGGCGGGGAGCTGTTTTTT.

In its sample, this clonotype was seen a few times. V usage is TRBV5-1 and J usage is TRBJ2-2, with D uncertain. Per the germline V gene, CDR1 is SGHRS and CDR2 is YFSETQ. Trimming left V 1 base short and J 10 bases short, with 5 bases between. The CDR3 length is 11 residues. The CDR3, as DNA: TGCGCCAGCAGCTTGTTAGCGGAGCTGTTTTTT. Protein product: CASSLLAELFF.

A few counts support this clonotype. The chain carries TRBV7-2 and TRBJ1-2; a weak D match, TRBD1 (6 bases). Germline V CDR1 and CDR2: SGHTA, FQGNSA. This CDR3 region has 14 residues. V was shortened by 5 bases and J by 2 bases, with 12 bases between the two germline ends. The CDR3 sequence is CASSTHTGNYGYTF. CDR3 coding DNA: TGTGCCAGCAGCACACACACAGGGAACTATGGCTACACCTTC.

The V and J genes are TRBV15 and TRBJ2-7; TRBD2 aligns across 7 bases. Trimming took 0 bases from V and 2 from J; bases not matched to a gene: 1. Germline V gene sequence: CDR1 LNHNV, CDR2 YYDKDF (reference sequence). This CDR3 has 14 residues. The CDR3, as DNA: TGTGCCACCAGCAGAGACCTAGCGGCCTACGAGCAGTACTTC. Translation: CATSRDLAAYEQYF. Together with reference TRBV15 and TRBJ2-7, the CDR3 gives the full variable domain: DAMVIQNPRYQVTQFGKPVTLSCSQTLNHNVMYWYQQKSSQAPKLLFHYYDKDFNNEADTPDNFQSRRPNTSFCFLDIRSPGLGDTAMYLCATSRDLAAYEQYFGPGTRLTVT.

This clonotype has only a few counts. Germline and junction disagree at one end, which may indicate a read error. The J gene is TRBJ2-1, the V gene TRBV12-3 or TRBV12-4, with no clear D. This CDR3 has 11 amino acids. The DNA of the CDR3 is TGTGCCATCTCATCCGGGTCTGTCGCCGTCTTC. Its translation: CAISSGSVAVF.

This clonotype has a handful of counts. The CDR3 sequence: CASSLEGTETYEQYF. The CDR3 DNA is TGTGCCAGCAGCTTAGAAGGGACAGAGACCTACGAGCAGTACTTC. The rearrangement joins TRBV11-2 to TRBJ2-7; 7 bases match TRBD1. The trim removed 0 bases at V and 2 bases at J, leaving 4 bases unmatched. The CDR3 runs to 15 residues. Germline assignment: CDR1 SGHAT and CDR2 FQNNGV.

The chain has TRBV2 and TRBJ1-5, with 10 bases identical to TRBD1. The J segment lost 8 bases and the V segment lost 6 bases, leaving 10 bases of the junction unmatched. From germline, CDR1 is SNHLY and CDR2 FYNNEI. The CDR3 covers 15 residues. The CDR3, as DNA: TGTGCCAGCAGCCCGGACAGGGGGACCGTTAAGCCCCAGCATTTT. Its translation is CASSPDRGTVKPQHF.

This clonotype was observed a handful of times. The rearrangement links TRBV7-9 to TRBJ1-1; no firm D call. The CDR3 totals 15 residues. Germline V gene lookup returns CDR1 SEHNR and CDR2 FQNEAQ (reference sequence). V lost 1 base and J 0 bases, leaving 9 bases between the germline ends. The CDR3 spells CASSLVKQMNTEAFF. For the CDR3, the DNA is TGTGCCAGCAGCTTAGTGAAGCAGATGAACACTGAAGCTTTCTTT.

The V call is TRBV3-1, the J call TRBJ2-2; D uncertain. Trimming left V 0 bases short and J 6 bases short, with 8 bases between. The CDR3 totals 14 residues. Germline CDR1 and CDR2: LGHDT and YNNKEL (reference sequence). CDR3 loop: CASSQDLLAGELFF. The CDR3 DNA is TGTGCCAGCAGCCAAGACTTATTGGCCGGGGAGCTGTTTTTT. The full variable domain, rest sourced from reference TRBV3-1 and TRBJ2-2, is DTAVSQTPKYLVTQMGNDKSIKCEQNLGHDTMYWYKQDSKKFLKIMFSYNNKELIINETVPNRFSPKSPDKAHLNLHINSLELGDSAVYFCASSQDLLAGELFFGEGSRLTVL.

This clonotype was found a few times. V is TRBV29-1 and J is TRBJ1-3; 9 bases fit TRBD1. The length of the CDR3 is 12 residues. After removal of 7 bases from V and 5 bases from J, the junction contained 3 bases not matched to a gene. Germline V CDR1 and CDR2: SQVTM, ANQGSEA. For the CDR3, the DNA is TGCAGCGGGGGACAGGGTCGAAACACCATATATTTT. Its protein product is CSGGQGRNTIYF.

This clonotype appeared many times. This chain links TRBV4-1 with TRBJ2-1, with 12 bases matching TRBD1. The CDR3 extends over 17 amino acids. With V trimmed by 2 bases and J by 6 bases, 8 bases remained unmatched. The germline gives CDR1 MGHRA, CDR2 YSYEKL. The CDR3 bases are TGCGCCAGCAGCCAACCTATTGGGACAGGGGGCCTCAATGAGCAGTTCTTC. The encoded protein is CASSQPIGTGGLNEQFF.

The chain couples TRBV19 to TRBJ1-4, with a possible D match to TRBD1 (6 bases). The germline gives CDR1 LNHDA, CDR2 SQIVND (reference sequence). The CDR3 is made up of 14 amino acids. Trimming cost V 8 bases and J 7 bases, with 17 bases left between them. Written as DNA, the CDR3 is TGTGCCAGTGCGAAGGGGGGGTTGGGTGAAAAACTGTTTTTT. Its translation: CASAKGGLGEKLFF.

This chain connects TRBV20-1 to TRBJ2-3, with D possibly TRBD2 on 5 matching bases. CDR1 is DFQATT, CDR2 SNEGSKA, per germline (reference sequence). The ends were cut back, 7 bases at V and 2 bases at J, with 13 bases in the middle. This CDR3 comprises 13 residues. DNA of the CDR3: TGCAGTGTCTCAGAGCGGCCCACAGATACGCAGTATTTT. It translates to CSVSERPTDTQYF.